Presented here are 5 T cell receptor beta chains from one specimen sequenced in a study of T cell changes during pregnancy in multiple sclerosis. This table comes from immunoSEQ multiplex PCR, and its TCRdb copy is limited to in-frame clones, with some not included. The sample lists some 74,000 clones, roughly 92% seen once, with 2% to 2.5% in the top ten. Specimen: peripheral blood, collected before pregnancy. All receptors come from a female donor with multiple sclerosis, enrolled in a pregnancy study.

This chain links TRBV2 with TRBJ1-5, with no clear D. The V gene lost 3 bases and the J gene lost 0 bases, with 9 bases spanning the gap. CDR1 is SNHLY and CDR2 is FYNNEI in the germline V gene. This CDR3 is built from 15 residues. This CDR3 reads CASSEESYSNQPQHF. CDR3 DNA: TGTGCCAGCAGTGAGGAGTCCTATAGCAATCAGCCCCAGCATTTT. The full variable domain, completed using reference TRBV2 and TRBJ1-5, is EPEVTQTPSHQVTQMGQEVILRCVPISNHLYFYWYRQILGQKVEFLVSFYNNEISEKSEIFDDQFSVERPDGSNFTLKIRSTKLEDSAMYFCASSEESYSNQPQHFGDGTRLSIL.

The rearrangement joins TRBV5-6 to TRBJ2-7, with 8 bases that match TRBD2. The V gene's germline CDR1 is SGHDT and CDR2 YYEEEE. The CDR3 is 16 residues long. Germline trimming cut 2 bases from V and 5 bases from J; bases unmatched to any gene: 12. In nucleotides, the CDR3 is TGTGCCAGCAGCTTATTCGTCCGGGAGGGCGGCAACGAGCAGTACTTC. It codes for CASSLFVREGGNEQYF.

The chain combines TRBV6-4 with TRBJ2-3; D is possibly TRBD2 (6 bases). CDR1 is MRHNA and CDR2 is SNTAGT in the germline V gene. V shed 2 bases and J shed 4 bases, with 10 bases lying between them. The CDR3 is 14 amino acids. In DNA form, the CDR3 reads TGTGCCAGCAGTGACGGGCTAGCGTCAGATACGCAGTATTTT. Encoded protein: CASSDGLASDTQYF.

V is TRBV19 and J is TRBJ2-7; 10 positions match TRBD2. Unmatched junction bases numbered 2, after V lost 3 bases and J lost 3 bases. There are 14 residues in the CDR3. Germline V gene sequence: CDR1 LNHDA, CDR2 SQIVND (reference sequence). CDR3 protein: CASSIGLADYEQYF. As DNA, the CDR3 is TGTGCCAGTAGTATCGGACTAGCGGACTACGAGCAGTACTTC.

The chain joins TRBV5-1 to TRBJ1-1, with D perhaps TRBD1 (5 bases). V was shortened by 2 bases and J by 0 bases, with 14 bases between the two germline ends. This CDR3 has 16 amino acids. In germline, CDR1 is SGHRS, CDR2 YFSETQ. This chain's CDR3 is CASSFERGSVNTEAFF. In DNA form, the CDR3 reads TGCGCCAGCAGCTTTGAAAGGGGATCGGTGAACACTGAAGCTTTCTTT.